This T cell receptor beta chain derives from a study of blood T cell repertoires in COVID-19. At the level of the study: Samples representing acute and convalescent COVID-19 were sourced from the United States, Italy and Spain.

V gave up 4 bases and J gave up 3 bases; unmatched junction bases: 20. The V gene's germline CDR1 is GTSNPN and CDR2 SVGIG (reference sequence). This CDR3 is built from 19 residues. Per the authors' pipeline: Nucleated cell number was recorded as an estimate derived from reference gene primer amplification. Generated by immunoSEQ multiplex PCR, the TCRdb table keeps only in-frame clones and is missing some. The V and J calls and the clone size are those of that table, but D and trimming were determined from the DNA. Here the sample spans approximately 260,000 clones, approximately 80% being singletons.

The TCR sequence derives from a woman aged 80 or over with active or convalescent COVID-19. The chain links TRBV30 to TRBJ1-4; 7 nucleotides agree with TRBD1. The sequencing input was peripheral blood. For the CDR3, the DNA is TGTGCCTGGAACGGTTTTCGGGGGGGACAGAAATCTTCTAATGAAAAACTGTTTTTT. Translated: CAWNGFRGGQKSSNEKLFF.